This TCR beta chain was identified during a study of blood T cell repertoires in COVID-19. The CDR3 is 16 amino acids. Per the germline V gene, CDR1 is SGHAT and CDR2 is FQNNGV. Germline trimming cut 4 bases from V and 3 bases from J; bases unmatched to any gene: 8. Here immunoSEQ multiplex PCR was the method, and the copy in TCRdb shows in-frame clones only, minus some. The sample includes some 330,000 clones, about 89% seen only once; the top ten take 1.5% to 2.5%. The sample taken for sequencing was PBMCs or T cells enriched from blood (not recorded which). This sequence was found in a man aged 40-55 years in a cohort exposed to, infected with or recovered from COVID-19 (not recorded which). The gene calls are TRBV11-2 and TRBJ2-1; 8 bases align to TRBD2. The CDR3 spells CASSWPSSGLYNEQFF. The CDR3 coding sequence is TGTGCCAGCAGCTGGCCATCTAGCGGGCTCTACAATGAGCAGTTCTTC.